Included here is one TCR beta chain sequence, with context. Only in-frame clones appear in the TCRdb table, and some are missing; sequencing was by immunoSEQ multiplex PCR. The table includes some 29,000 clones, roughly 87% detected once. The sample is drawn from a study of blood T cell repertoires in COVID-19. Material: peripheral blood. This clonotype originated in a human donor in a cohort sampled during active COVID-19.

As DNA, the CDR3 is TGTGCCAGCAGCTTATTGACAGGGGGAGCCAAAAACATTCAGTACTTC. It is translated as CASSLLTGGAKNIQYF. The chain is built from TRBV11-2 and TRBJ2-4; 9 bases agree with TRBD1. The CDR3 totals 16 residues. Germline loops: CDR1 SGHAT, CDR2 FQNNGV. J lost 0 bases, V lost 2 bases, and 2 bases had no gene match.